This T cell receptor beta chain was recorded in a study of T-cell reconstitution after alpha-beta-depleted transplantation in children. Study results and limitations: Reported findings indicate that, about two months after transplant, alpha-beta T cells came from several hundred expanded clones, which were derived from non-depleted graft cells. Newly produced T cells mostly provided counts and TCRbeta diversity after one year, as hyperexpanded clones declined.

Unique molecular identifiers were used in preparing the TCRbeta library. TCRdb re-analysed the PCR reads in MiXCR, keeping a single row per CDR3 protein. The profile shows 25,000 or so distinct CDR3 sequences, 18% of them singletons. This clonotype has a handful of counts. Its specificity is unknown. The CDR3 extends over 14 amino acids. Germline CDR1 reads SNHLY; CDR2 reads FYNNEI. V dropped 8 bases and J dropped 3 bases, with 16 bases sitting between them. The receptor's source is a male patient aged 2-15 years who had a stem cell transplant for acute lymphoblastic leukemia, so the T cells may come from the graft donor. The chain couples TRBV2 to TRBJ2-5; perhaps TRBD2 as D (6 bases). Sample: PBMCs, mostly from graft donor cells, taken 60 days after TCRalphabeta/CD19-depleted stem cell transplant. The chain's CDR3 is CASGGTMRKETQYF. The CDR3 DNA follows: TGTGCCAGCGGGGGGACGATGCGGAAAGAGACCCAGTACTTC.